The sequence of this TCR beta chain was determined in a study of blood T cell repertoires in COVID-19. Turning to the study itself: The United States, Italy and Spain were the sources of the acute and convalescent COVID-19 samples. PBMCs, B-cell-depleted T cells, or T cells provided the cDNA or gDNA that made up the material.

Authors' analysis steps: Counts of nucleated cells, estimated from reference gene primer amplification, were obtained. The table came from immunoSEQ multiplex PCR; TCRdb's copy has only in-frame clones and leaves some out. That table is the source of V, J and clone size, and D and trimming were worked out from the DNA. The sample records approximately 240,000 clones, roughly 80% being singletons. This clone was picked up one time. The specimen sequenced was peripheral blood. The receptor was derived from a woman aged 60-70 years with active or convalescent COVID-19.

CDR3 amino acids: CASSPAGQGSNEQFF. CDR3 DNA: TGTGCCAGCAGCCCGGCGGGACAGGGGAGCAATGAGCAGTTCTTC. This sequence joins TRBV4-2 and TRBJ2-1, with 10 bases that match TRBD1. The V gene end was trimmed by 4 bases and the J gene end by 6 bases; junction bases not matched to a gene: 6. CDR3 length: 15 residues. The germline gives CDR1 LGHNA, CDR2 YNFKEQ.